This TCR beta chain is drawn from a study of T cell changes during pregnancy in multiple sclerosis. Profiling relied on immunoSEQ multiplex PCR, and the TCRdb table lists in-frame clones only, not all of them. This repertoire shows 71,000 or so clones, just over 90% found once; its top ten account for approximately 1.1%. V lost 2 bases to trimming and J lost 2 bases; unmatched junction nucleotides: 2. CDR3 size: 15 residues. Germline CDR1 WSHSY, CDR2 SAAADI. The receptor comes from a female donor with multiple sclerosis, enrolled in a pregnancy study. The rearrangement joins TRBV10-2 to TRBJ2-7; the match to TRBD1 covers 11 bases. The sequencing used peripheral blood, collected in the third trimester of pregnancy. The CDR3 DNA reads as TGCGCCAGCAGTGAGCGGACAGGGGGCCCCTACGAGCAGTACTTC. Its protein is CASSERTGGPYEQYF.